This TCR beta chain is from a study of cytomegalovirus exposure and HLA in healthy donors. Study background: Researchers found that about four fifths of 350 to 500 genotyped donors fell within the Caucasian-associated ancestry cluster. Overall study results and limits: Per a prior analysis, the majority of TCR beta V segments were productive roughly 87% or roughly 30% of the time. A later analysis reportedly identified an Asian-associated ancestry cluster as carrying fewer N-insertions than the approximately 670-donor mean. CMV serostatus stood as the only immune exposure information on hand.

In the PCR, 60 Vbeta and 13 Jbeta primers were used. The repertoire was sequenced with immunoSEQ multiplex PCR; TCRdb's copy has only in-frame clones and lacks some. The sample carries 150,000 or so clones, more than 60% recorded once. As to this clone: Its target is unknown.

Germline loops: CDR1 MNHEY, CDR2 SMNVEV (reference sequence). The length of the CDR3 is 13 residues. V lost 4 bases and J 8 bases, leaving 13 bases between the germline ends. The V gene is TRBV27, the J gene TRBJ2-3, with D perhaps matching TRBD2 (6 bases). The clonotype comes from a middle-aged man in good health and CMV-seropositive. The sequencing input was PBMCs. This CDR3 is CASSSWRGGTQYF. The CDR3 DNA follows: TGTGCCAGCAGTTCCTGGAGGGGCGGTACGCAGTATTTT.